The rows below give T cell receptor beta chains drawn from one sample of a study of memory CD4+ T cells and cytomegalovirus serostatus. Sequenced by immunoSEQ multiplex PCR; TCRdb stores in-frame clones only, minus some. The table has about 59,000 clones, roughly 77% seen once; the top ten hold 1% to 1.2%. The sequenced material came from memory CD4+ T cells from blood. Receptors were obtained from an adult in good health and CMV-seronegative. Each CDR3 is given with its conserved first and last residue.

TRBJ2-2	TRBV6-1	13	CASSVRVTGELFF
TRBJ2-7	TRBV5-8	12	CASSRFRDSPTF
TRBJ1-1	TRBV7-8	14	CASSLDSENTEAFF
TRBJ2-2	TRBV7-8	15	CASSYSQGNTGELFF
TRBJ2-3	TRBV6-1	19	CASSGGSGRAWTNTDTQYF
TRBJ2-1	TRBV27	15	CASSLWQAPYNEQFF
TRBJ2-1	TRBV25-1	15	CASTRTSGSYNEQFF
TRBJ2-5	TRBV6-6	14	CASNPARGKETQYF
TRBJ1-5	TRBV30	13	CAWSGRGNQPQHF
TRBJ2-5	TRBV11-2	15	CASSLSTGGSETQYF
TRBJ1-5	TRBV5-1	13	CASSLALNQPQHF
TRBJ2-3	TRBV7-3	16	CASSPRGGSGSDTQYF
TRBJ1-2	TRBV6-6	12	CASTSLKGGYTF
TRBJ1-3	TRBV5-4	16	CASSSLGDNGGNTIYF
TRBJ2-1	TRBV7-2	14	CASSPGLARNEQFF
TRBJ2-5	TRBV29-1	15	CSVATRDHRRGTQYF
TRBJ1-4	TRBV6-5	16	CASSYAKQTVNEKLFF
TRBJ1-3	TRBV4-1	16	CASSQDPGSSGNTIYF
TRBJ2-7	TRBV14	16	CASSQDSAAGSYEQYF
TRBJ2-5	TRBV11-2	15	CASSLGGPGQETQYF
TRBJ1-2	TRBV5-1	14	CASSSPAGGNGYTF
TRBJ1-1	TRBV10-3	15	CAISEFRTVNTEAFF
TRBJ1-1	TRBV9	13	CASSSNPNTEAFF
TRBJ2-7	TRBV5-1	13	CASSITGGGEQYF
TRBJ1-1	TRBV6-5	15	CASSGFQLLNTEAFF
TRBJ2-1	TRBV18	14	CASSRGSGRNEQFF
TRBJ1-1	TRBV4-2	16	CASSQDHRPSGTEAFF
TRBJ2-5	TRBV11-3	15	CASSLDSAGGETQYF
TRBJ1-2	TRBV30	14	CAWSRRTGGNGYTF
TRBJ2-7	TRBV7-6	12	CASSSQIGEQYF
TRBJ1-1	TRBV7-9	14	CASSLVGGHTEAFF
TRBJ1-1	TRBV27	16	CASSRNRGRVNTEAFF
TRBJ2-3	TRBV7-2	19	CASSPGTTGLAGFTDTQYF
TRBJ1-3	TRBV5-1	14	CASSLSRDVGTIYF
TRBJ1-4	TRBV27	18	CASSLFGTGPSTNEKLFF
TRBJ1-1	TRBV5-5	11	CASSLETEAFF
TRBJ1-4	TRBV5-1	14	CASSSGLGTEKLFF